The present T cell receptor (beta chain) was sequenced within a study of cytomegalovirus exposure and HLA in healthy donors (dated by TCRdb to 2017 to 2019). At the level of the whole study: An earlier analysis of fewer than 750 of the donors reported about 260 Gb of sequence data and some 110 million unique TCR beta sequences obtained from roughly 170 million T cells. Approximately 300 gigabases of sequencing data and approximately 92 million unique TCR sequences made up an early release that covered approximately 700 HLA-typed donors. Among the roughly 410 genotyped donors, 75% to 90% belonged to the genetic ancestry cluster associated with self-reported Caucasian donors. The study aimed to test whether cataloging public T cell receptors could reveal signatures of past pathogen exposure. The study used immunosequencing to profile the T cell repertoires of around 600 subjects and linked those repertoires to cytomegalovirus serostatus. Along with the roughly 700-subject first cohort, a separate validation cohort of some 130 different subjects was used. To predict cytomegalovirus infection status, the study combined high-throughput TCR immunosequencing, statistical association of individual TCRs with disease status, and machine learning. A later analysis re-analyzed previously published TCR beta repertoires from approximately 670 donors and added high-resolution HLA genotyping to study TCR occurrence patterns. Rather than drawing on any new phenotypic data, the later analysis identified candidate immune exposures from TCR beta sequences and the way those sequences occurred across donors. In an earlier analysis of more than 550 of the donors, high-throughput TCR beta sequencing was used to judge whether each TCR beta V gene segment behaved as functional or pseudogenic. Alongside the repertoire data, information on donor age, sex, ethnicity and CMV serostatus was compiled. A later genetic analysis took genome-wide SNP genotypes for about three fifths of the roughly 670 donors and used that subset as a discovery cohort. All discovery cohort repertoires had been generated using a single sequencing platform. Class I and class II HLA loci were covered by the typing at four-digit resolution. Typing coverage varied by locus: roughly 629-630 donors for A, B, C, DRB1 and DQB1; some 520 for DQA1; more than 600 for DPA1; some 470 for DPB1. Five DR-DQ haplotypes were treated as single units for association and clustering because of strong linkage in the cohort. Across approximately 400 genotyped donors of the cohort, an average of about 250,000 unique TCR beta nucleotide sequences per donor were sequenced, and approximately 19% of those sequences were non-productive.

The library was prepared using the immunoSEQ multiplex PCR assay. For the multiplex PCR, a mixture combining 60 forward primers for TCR Vbeta segments and 13 reverse primers for TCR Jbeta segments was used. Amplification of the CDR3 region of rearranged TCR beta genes was performed with a multiplex PCR assay on genomic DNA. Amplified TCR beta libraries were sequenced as 87-base-pair reads on the Illumina HiSeq System. On the authors' methods: A later analysis counted some 74 million unique TCR beta chains across the 666 repertoires, and around 9.9 million of these chains were shared by at least two donors. Raw reads were error-corrected and collapsed into unique sequences by a nearest-neighbor algorithm in which closely related sequences were merged to remove PCR and sequencing errors. CDR3 sequences were aligned to IMGT reference sequences to assign V, D and J gene segments. For a sequence to be retained, a match of at least six nucleotides was required to both a V gene segment and a J gene segment. Rearrangements were called productive when the CDR3 lacked stop codons and stayed in frame with V and J; all others were non-productive. CDR3 was defined according to IMGT convention as the region running from the second conserved V-encoded cysteine to the conserved J-encoded phenylalanine. The earlier analysis of about 530 of the donors excluded any sequence lacking an unambiguous match to a single V gene segment. In an earlier analysis of 500 to 750 of the donors, V segments were called functional above 56.7% productive rearrangements and were called segregating when the between-donor standard deviation exceeded 5%. A statistical classification framework was developed to diagnose cytomegalovirus status using the catalog of TCR beta chain sequences. In a later analysis, V and J genes were assigned by comparing TCR nucleotide sequences against IMGT/GENE-DB human TR gene sequences. The TCRdist pipeline was used in a later analysis to assign CDR3 sequences and most-parsimonious VDJ recombination scenarios. A later analysis defined each TCR beta chain by its CDR3 amino acid sequence plus V-gene family, and excluded reads lacking a unique V-gene family. To address suspected cross-contamination and a sequencing artifact, a later analysis removed 450 to 700 highly shared, low-generation-probability nucleotide sequences. A later analysis calculated a clonal expansion index for each public chain from normalized within-repertoire ranks of inferred template counts. Generation probabilities in a later analysis came from a VDJ recombination model fitted to out-of-frame rearrangements, and those results were checked against IGoR. In a later analysis, TCR-TCR, TCR-HLA and TCR-CMV co-occurrence was scored with hypergeometric tests, and a repertoire-size bias correction was applied to TCR pairs. In a later analysis, false discovery rates were estimated by permuting HLA or CMV assignments 20 times. A later analysis grouped co-occurring TCRs with DBSCAN, adding TCRdist sequence similarity when clustering within HLA-allele-positive subsets. Repertoires with fewer than 30,000 or more than 120,000 public chains were left out of co-occurrence clustering, as were a handful of repertoires with anomalous nucleotide sharing. Drawn from immuneACCESS, this table holds only the in-frame rearrangements with V and J called that TCRdb kept. Clones are partly lost; checked studies trace under half to an unresolved V gene and leave the rest unexplained. D and trimming come from the DNA, and the V and J calls and clone size come from that table. For this sample there are about 210,000 clones; about 83% appear just once. The top ten clonotypes cover about 1.8% of the sample.

The cohort comprised around 700 healthy bone marrow donors. At the time of sampling, every cohort member was nominally healthy, though immune exposures that went unrecorded were likely present. The donor tested CMV seropositive and was one of the 289 seropositive cohort members. Every donor gave a peripheral blood sample, and the peripheral blood mononuclear cells from that sample were used for TCR beta sequencing. Genomic DNA was extracted from the blood cell samples with the Qiagen DNeasy Blood Extraction Kit. V has 2 bases trimmed and J has 0 bases trimmed; junction bases matching no gene number 5. The CDR3 holds 16 amino acids from the cysteine to the phenylalanine. Only the CDR3 region is kept as DNA, spanning 48 bases read in frame from base 1. According to the germline V gene (reference sequence), CDR1 reads SSHAT and CDR2 reads FNYEAQ. What the authors observed across the whole study: Several of the top co-occurrence clusters appeared to be linked to parvovirus B19, influenza, CMV and Epstein-Barr virus, according to a later analysis. A group of highly shared sequence variants was considered likely to be a technical artifact of the sequencing pipeline. When HLA alleles, especially DR and DQ, strongly co-occurred, TCR associations were difficult to assign to individual alleles. Correlated functional status among segregating V segments might reflect linkage disequilibrium, but an unknown experimental factor could not be ruled out. In a later analysis, TCR association rates were found to vary across HLA loci, with the most associated TCRs seen for DRB1 alleles and the fewest for HLA-C alleles. While some public TCRs were present in many individuals, most TCR sequences turned up only very rarely across donors. In a later analysis, some 17,000 TCR beta sequences were associated with specific HLA alleles at a false discovery rate of 0.05. An association between a missense DCLRE1C variant and V-gene and J-gene trimming of TCR beta chains was found in a later genetic analysis and replicated in an independent cohort. In a later analysis, HLA-associated TCR beta chains showed more clonal expansion and lower generation probabilities than non-associated chains that were equally common. The classifier was reported to diagnose cytomegalovirus status with high specificity and sensitivity in both the original cohort and the validation cohort. Broadly in line with IMGT annotations, most TCR beta V segments showed up in productive rearrangements about 87% or about 30% of the time in an earlier analysis of roughly 590 of the donors. The 87-base-pair reads could not distinguish some IMGT-functional V segments, including TRBV6-2 and TRBV6-3, so those segments were excluded. In a later analysis, most CMV-associated TCR beta chains were found to appear HLA-restricted, with HLA associations seemingly driven largely by CMV exposure. It was suggested by the authors that the approach could potentially be generalized to other disease states and immunological phenotypes. Presence/absence analyses assumed roughly uniform sequencing depth across donors, an assumption that may not hold. Because counts were too low, about 17 rarely observed V segments, including chromosome 9 orphons, were excluded from the earlier analysis of 587 of the donors. In vitro tests confirmed that a few of the cytomegalovirus-associated TCR beta chains recognize cytomegalovirus antigens. A total of about 180 TCR beta chains were listed by the study as associated with cytomegalovirus. Because HLA typing was missing for some donors at each locus, association tests included only the typed subset. In this cohort, only TCR beta chains were sequenced, and detectable features were limited by the absence of alpha or paired-chain data. CMV serostatus was the only immune exposure information available for the cohort. A further reported finding was that TCR beta sequences accurately predicted the HLA-A and HLA-B alleles for most subjects in the first cohort. Compared with the roughly 700-donor mean, donors in an Asian-associated ancestry cluster had fewer N-insertions in productive TCRs, according to a later genetic analysis.

A remark on this clone: The specificity of this receptor is unknown. Per-base qualities were not stored, and no clone one base away is much larger.

Sequencing input: PBMCs. This sequence uses TRBV7-7 and TRBJ2-3; TRBD2 lines up with 7 middle nucleotides. The clonotype was recovered from a man aged 35 to 55 in good health and CMV-seropositive. The DNA sequence is as follows: TGTGCCAGCAGCTTACTGGCGGGGGAAAGCACAGATACGCAGTATTTT. It is translated as CASSLLAGESTDTQYF. The variable domain in full, with residues beyond the CDR3 obtained from the reference TRBV7-7 and TRBJ2-3 genes, is GAGVSQSPRYKVTKRGQDVTLRCDPISSHATLYWYQQALGQGPEFLTYFNYEAQPDKSGLPSDRFSAERPEGSISTLTIQRTEQRDSAMYRCASSLLAGESTDTQYFGPGTRLTVL.